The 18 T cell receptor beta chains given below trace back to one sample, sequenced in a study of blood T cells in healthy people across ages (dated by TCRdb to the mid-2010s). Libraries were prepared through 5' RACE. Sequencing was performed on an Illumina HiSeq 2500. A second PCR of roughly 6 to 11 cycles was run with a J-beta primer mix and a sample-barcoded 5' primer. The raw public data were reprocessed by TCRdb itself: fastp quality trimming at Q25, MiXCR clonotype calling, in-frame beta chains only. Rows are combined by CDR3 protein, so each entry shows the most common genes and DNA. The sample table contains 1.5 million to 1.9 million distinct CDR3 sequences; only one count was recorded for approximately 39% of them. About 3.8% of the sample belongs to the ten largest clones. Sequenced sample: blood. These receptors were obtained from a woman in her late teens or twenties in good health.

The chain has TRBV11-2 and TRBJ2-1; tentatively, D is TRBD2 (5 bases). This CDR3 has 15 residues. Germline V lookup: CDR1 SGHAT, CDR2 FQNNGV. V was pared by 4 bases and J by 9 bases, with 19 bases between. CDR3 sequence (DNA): TGTGCCAGCAGCTCCCCCAGAGGGAGCCTTCTTGAGCAGTTCTTC. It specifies CASSSPRGSLLEQFF.

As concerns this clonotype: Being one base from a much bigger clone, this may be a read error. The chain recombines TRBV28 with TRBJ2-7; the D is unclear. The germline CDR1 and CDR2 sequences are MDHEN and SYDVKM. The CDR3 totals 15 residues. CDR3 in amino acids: CASSIPTIGSCEQYF. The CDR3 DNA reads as TGTGCCAGCAGTATCCCTACGATTGGTTCCTGCGAGCAGTACTTC.

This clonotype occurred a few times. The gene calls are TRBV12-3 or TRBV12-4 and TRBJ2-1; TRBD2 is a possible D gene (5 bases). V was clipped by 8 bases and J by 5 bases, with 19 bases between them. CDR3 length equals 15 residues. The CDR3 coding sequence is TGTGCCAGCTATAATCCGGGGTCTAAAGACAATGAGCAGTTCTTC. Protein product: CASYNPGSKDNEQFF.

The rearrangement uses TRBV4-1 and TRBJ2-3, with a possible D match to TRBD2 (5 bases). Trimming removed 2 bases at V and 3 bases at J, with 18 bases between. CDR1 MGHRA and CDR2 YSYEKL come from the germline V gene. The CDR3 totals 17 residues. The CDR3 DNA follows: TGCGCCAGCAGCCAAAGATCTGGGGATAGGAGGACAGATACGCAGTATTTT. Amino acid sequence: CASSQRSGDRRTDTQYF.

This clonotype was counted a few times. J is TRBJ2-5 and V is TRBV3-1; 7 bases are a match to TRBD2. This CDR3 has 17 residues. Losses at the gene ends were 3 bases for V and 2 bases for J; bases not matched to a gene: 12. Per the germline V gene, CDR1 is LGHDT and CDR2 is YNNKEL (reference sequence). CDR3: CASSHNLGLGGQETQYF. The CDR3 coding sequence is TGTGCCAGCAGCCATAACCTGGGGCTGGGAGGGCAAGAGACCCAGTACTTC.

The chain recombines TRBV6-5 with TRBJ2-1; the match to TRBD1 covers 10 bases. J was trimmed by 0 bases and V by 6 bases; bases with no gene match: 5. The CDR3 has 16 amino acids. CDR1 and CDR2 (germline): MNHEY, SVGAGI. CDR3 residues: CASRRDRGSSYNEQFF. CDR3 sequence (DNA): TGTGCCAGCAGAAGGGACAGGGGAAGCTCCTACAATGAGCAGTTCTTC.

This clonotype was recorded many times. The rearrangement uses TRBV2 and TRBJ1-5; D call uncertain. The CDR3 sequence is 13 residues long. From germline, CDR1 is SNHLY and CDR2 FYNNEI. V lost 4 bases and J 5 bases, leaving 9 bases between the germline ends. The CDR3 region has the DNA TGTGCCAGCAGTGGATCAGGAGATCAGCCCCAGCATTTT. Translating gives CASSGSGDQPQHF.

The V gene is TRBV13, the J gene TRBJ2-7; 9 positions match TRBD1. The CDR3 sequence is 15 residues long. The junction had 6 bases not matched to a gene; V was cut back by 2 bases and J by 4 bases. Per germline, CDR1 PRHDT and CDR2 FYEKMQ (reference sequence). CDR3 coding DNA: TGTGCCAGCAGCTTACCGACGGGACAGGGATACGAGCAGTACTTC. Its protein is CASSLPTGQGYEQYF.

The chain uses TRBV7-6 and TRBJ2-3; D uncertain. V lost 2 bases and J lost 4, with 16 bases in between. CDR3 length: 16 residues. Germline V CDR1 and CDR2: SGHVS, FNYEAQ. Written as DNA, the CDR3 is TGTGCCAGCAGCTTATCCGCGTCCCTAAGGCCAGATACGCAGTATTTT. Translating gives CASSLSASLRPDTQYF.

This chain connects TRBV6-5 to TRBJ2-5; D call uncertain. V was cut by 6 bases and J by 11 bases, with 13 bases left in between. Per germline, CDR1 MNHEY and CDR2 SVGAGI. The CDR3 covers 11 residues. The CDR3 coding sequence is TGTGCCAGCAGCAAAGAGTATGAGCAGTACTTC. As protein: CASSKEYEQYF.

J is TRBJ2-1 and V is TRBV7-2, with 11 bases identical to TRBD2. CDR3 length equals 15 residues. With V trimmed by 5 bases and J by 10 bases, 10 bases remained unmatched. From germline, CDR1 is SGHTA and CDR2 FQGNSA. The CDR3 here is CASSLTSGTHMEQFF. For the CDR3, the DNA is TGTGCCAGCAGCCTGACTAGCGGGACGCACATGGAGCAGTTCTTC. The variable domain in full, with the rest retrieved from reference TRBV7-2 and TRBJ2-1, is GAGVSQSPSNKVTEKGKDVELRCDPISGHTALYWYRQSLGQGLEFLIYFQGNSAPDKSGLPSDRFSAERTGGSVSTLTIQRTQQEDSAVYLCASSLTSGTHMEQFFGPGTRLTVL.

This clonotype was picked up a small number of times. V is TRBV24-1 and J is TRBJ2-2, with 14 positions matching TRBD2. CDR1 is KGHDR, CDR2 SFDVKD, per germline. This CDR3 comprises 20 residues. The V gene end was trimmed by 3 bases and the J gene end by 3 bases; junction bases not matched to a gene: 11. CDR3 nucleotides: TGTGCCACCAGTGATCTTCGGGGACTAGCGGGAGATTTGGACACCGGGGAGCTGTTTTTT. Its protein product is CATSDLRGLAGDLDTGELFF.

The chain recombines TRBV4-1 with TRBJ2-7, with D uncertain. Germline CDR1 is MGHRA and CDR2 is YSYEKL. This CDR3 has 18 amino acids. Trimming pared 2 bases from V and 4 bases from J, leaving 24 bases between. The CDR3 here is CASSQPGDLMNTQYEQYF. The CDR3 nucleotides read TGCGCCAGCAGCCAACCGGGTGATTTGATGAATACCCAATACGAGCAGTACTTC.

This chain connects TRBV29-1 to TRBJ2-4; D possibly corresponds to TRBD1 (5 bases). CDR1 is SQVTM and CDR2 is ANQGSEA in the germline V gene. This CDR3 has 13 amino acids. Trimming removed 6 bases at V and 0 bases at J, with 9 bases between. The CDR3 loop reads CSVETVAKNIQYF. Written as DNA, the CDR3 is TGCAGCGTGGAGACAGTAGCCAAAAACATTCAGTACTTC.

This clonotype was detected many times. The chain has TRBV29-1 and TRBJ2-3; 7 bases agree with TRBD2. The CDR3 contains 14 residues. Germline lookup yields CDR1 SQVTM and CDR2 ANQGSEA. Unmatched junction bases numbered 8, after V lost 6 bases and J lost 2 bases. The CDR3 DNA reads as TGCAGCGTCAAATGGCGGGGGACCACAGATACGCAGTATTTT. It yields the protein CSVKWRGTTDTQYF.

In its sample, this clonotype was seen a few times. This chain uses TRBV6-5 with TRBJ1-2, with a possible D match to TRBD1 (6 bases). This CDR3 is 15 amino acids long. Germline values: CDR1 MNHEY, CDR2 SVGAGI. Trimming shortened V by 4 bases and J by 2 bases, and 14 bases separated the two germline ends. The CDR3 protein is CASSFIRGANYGYTF. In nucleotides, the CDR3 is TGTGCCAGCAGTTTTATCCGGGGGGCGAACTATGGCTACACCTTC.

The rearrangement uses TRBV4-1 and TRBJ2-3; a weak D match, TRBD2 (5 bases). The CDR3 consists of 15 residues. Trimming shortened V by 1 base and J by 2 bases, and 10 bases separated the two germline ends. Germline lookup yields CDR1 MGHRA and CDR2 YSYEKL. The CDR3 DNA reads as TGCGCCAGCAGCCAAGGTCGCGGACTCACAGATACGCAGTATTTT. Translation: CASSQGRGLTDTQYF.

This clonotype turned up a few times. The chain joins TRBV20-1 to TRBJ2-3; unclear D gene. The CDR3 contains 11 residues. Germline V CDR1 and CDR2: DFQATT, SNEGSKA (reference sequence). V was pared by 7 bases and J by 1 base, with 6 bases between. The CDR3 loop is CSVPRTDTQYF. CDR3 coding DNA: TGCAGTGTACCCCGCACAGATACGCAGTATTTT.